Listed here is a single T cell receptor beta chain. Per the authors' pipeline: Estimation of nucleated cell counts was performed using reference gene primer amplification. Using immunoSEQ multiplex PCR, the repertoire was profiled, and TCRdb retains in-frame clones only, with some absent. V, J and clone size derive from that table, while D and trimming were established from the DNA sequence. The sample gives approximately 45,000 clones, approximately 85% of which show up once; 14% is in the top ten. The data derive from a study of blood T cell repertoires in COVID-19. At the level of the study: The United States, Italy and Spain provided the acute and convalescent COVID-19 samples. T cells, B-cell-depleted T cells, or PBMCs provided the cDNA or gDNA that served as material.

CDR3 length: 15 amino acids. V lost 4 bases and J 10 bases, leaving 18 bases between the germline ends. Germline V gene sequence: CDR1 SGHKS, CDR2 YYEKEE (reference sequence). This clonotype was obtained from a human donor in a cohort sampled during active COVID-19. The rearrangement joins TRBV5-5 to TRBJ1-6; TRBD1 is a possible D gene (6 bases). Sequencing was carried out using peripheral blood. The CDR3 coding sequence is TGTGCCAGCAGCAACCGACAGGATGGCGGCTCACCCCTCCACTTT. It translates to CASSNRQDGGSPLHF.